Listed here are 17 T cell receptor beta chains from one sample, sequenced in a study of blood T cell repertoires in COVID-19. Data came from immunoSEQ multiplex PCR; TCRdb stores just in-frame clones and leaves some out. The data hold about 190,000 clones, with 84% observed a single time. Material: peripheral blood. These receptors all stem from a man aged 25-45 years with active or convalescent COVID-19.

This chain connects TRBV5-4 to TRBJ1-2; D remains ambiguous. Germline values: CDR1 SGHNT, CDR2 YYREEE (reference sequence). V shed 4 bases and J shed 8 bases, with 18 bases lying between them. The CDR3 totals 14 residues. The DNA for the CDR3 is TGTGCCAGCAGCCTTCATGTCGTGCGCCACGGCTACACCTTC. Translation gives CASSLHVVRHGYTF.

This chain joins TRBV10-1 and TRBJ1-1, with TRBD1 identical over 8 bases. V was pared by 3 bases and J by 6 bases, with 6 bases of the junction left unmatched. Germline V gene data show CDR1 as WNHNN and CDR2 as SYGVQD (reference sequence). The CDR3 runs to 14 residues. The CDR3 spells CASSEGQGASEAFF. CDR3 DNA: TGCGCCAGCAGTGAAGGGCAGGGGGCGTCTGAAGCTTTCTTT.

The chain is built from TRBV30 and TRBJ1-6, with D possibly being TRBD1 (6 bases). Germline-derived CDR1 and CDR2 are GTSNPN and SVGIG (reference sequence). CDR3 size: 14 residues. Trimming stripped 3 bases from V and 7 bases from J, with 13 bases between. This chain's CDR3 is CAWRAGGGNSPLHF. The CDR3 region has the DNA TGTGCCTGGAGGGCTGGGGGCGGGAATTCACCCCTCCACTTT.

CDR3 nucleotide sequence: TGTGCCAGCAGTTTAATGGGCCCGTCGGGAACAGATACGCAGTATTTT. It codes for CASSLMGPSGTDTQYF. V gene TRBV27 combines with J gene TRBJ2-3; TRBD2 is a possible D gene (5 bases). The CDR3 is 16 residues long. The V and J ends lost 2 bases and 3 bases respectively, with 15 bases between them. In germline, CDR1 is MNHEY, CDR2 SMNVEV (reference sequence).

This rearrangement joins TRBV6-5 to TRBJ1-1; 11 nucleotides match TRBD1. The ends lost 6 bases at V and 3 bases at J; junction bases unmatched: 6. The CDR3 has 15 residues. Germline assignment: CDR1 MNHEY and CDR2 SVGAGI. CDR3 residues: CASSRGDRGDTEAFF. DNA for the CDR3: TGTGCCAGCAGCCGGGGGGACAGGGGGGACACTGAAGCTTTCTTT.

The chain has TRBV5-5 and TRBJ1-5, with D unclear. V was pared by 5 bases and J by 4 bases, with 10 bases between. Germline-derived CDR1 and CDR2 are SGHKS and YYEKEE (reference sequence). There are 13 residues in the CDR3. The CDR3 region is CASREDGNQPQHF. In DNA form, the CDR3 reads TGTGCCAGCAGGGAGGACGGAAATCAGCCCCAGCATTTT.

The rearrangement joins TRBV18 to TRBJ1-3, with TRBD1 as a possible D gene (6 bases). V shed 3 bases and J shed 3 bases, with 15 bases lying between them. The CDR3 is made up of 16 amino acids. Germline CDR1 and CDR2: KGHSH and LQKENI. CDR3 amino acids: CASSPLEGVNGNTIYF. CDR3 coding DNA: TGTGCCAGCTCACCTCTAGAGGGGGTCAATGGAAACACCATATATTTT. Full variable domain (missing parts from reference TRBV18 and TRBJ1-3): NAGVMQNPRHLVRRRGQEARLRCSPMKGHSHVYWYRQLPEEGLKFMVYLQKENIIDESGMPKERFSAEFPKEGPSILRIQQVVRGDSAAYFCASSPLEGVNGNTIYFGEGSWLTVV.

This chain connects TRBV6-2 or TRBV6-3 to TRBJ1-2; 9 bases are shared with TRBD1. The ends lost 5 bases at V and 6 bases at J; junction bases unmatched: 1. The V gene's germline CDR1 is MNHEY and CDR2 SVGEGT. The CDR3 sequence is 12 residues long. CDR3 region: CASSRQGDGYTF. The CDR3 DNA is TGTGCCAGCAGTCGACAGGGGGATGGCTACACCTTC.

The chain's CDR3 is CASSPRTGHNEKLFF. In DNA form, the CDR3 reads TGTGCCAGCTCCCCCCGGACGGGACATAATGAAAAACTGTTTTTT. The chain employs TRBV18 and TRBJ1-4; D might be TRBD1 (6 bases). Germline CDR1 and CDR2: KGHSH and LQKENI. Trimming took off 6 bases at V and 4 bases at J, with 15 bases between the two ends. This CDR3 spans 15 amino acids.

The chain recombines TRBV15 with TRBJ1-2, with TRBD1 identical over 9 bases. V trimming: 1 base; J trimming: 2 bases; junction bases outside the gene matches: 14. The germline CDR1 and CDR2 sequences are LNHNV and YYDKDF (reference sequence). The CDR3 runs 19 residues. DNA for the CDR3: TGTGCCACCAGCAGAGGCGGGTCTGGACAGGGGAAAGGAAACTATGGCTACACCTTC. It is translated as CATSRGGSGQGKGNYGYTF.

This clone has only one observation. This sequence joins TRBV7-2 and TRBJ2-5; perhaps TRBD2 as D (5 bases). Deletions cut 4 bases from V and 5 bases from J, with 11 bases between. The germline gives CDR1 SGHTA, CDR2 FQGNSA. This CDR3 has 13 residues. The CDR3 here is CASSSKRGETQYF. CDR3 coding DNA: TGTGCCAGCAGCTCGAAAAGAGGGGAGACCCAGTACTTC.

V usage is TRBV29-1 and J usage is TRBJ1-5, with D perhaps TRBD1 (5 bases). From germline, CDR1 is SQVTM and CDR2 ANQGSEA. The CDR3 is 13 amino acids. V was cut by 4 bases and J by 4 bases, with 11 bases left in between. For the CDR3, the DNA is TGCAGCGTTGGGGGCCAGGTGAATCAGCCCCAGCATTTT. It yields the protein CSVGGQVNQPQHF.

The V and J genes are TRBV4-1 and TRBJ2-1; 8 bases line up with TRBD2. With 1 base clipped from V and 3 bases from J, the junction kept 2 bases outside the gene matches. Germline V gene lookup returns CDR1 MGHRA and CDR2 YSYEKL. CDR3 length equals 15 residues. CDR3 DNA sequence: TGCGCCAGCAGCCAAGGCGGGGGGAACTACAATGAGCAGTTCTTC. It is translated as CASSQGGGNYNEQFF.

The rearrangement joins TRBV5-1 to TRBJ2-3, with TRBD1 matching over 8 bases. V gave up 1 base and J gave up 1 base; unmatched junction bases: 5. The CDR3 runs 16 residues. Looked up from germline, CDR1 is SGHRS and CDR2 is YFSETQ. This CDR3 is CASSLRPGQGTDTQYF. CDR3 nucleotide sequence: TGCGCCAGCAGCTTGCGTCCGGGACAGGGCACAGATACGCAGTATTTT.

This chain links TRBV28 with TRBJ1-1; D call uncertain. Germline assignment: CDR1 MDHEN and CDR2 SYDVKM. The V gene lost 5 bases and the J gene lost 1 base, with 8 bases spanning the gap. CDR3 length equals 13 residues. The chain's CDR3 is CASSVSPNTEAFF. CDR3 nucleotide sequence: TGTGCCAGCAGTGTTAGCCCGAACACTGAAGCTTTCTTT.

This clone occurred once. V is TRBV28 and J is TRBJ1-1; D gene unclear. V lost 6 bases to trimming and J lost 0 bases, with 14 bases between them. This CDR3 has 15 residues. Germline V lookup: CDR1 MDHEN, CDR2 SYDVKM. The CDR3 reads CASSGSPAMNTEAFF. In nucleotides, the CDR3 is TGTGCCAGCAGCGGGTCCCCGGCTATGAACACTGAAGCTTTCTTT.

This clone has just one count. The CDR3 here is CASSVATSGQYEQYF. The DNA for the CDR3 is TGTGCCAGCAGCGTAGCAACTAGCGGACAATACGAGCAGTACTTC. The genes are TRBV9 and TRBJ2-7, with 8 bases lining up with TRBD2. V lost 0 bases, J lost 4 bases, and 6 bases stayed unmatched. There are 15 residues in the CDR3. CDR1 and CDR2 (germline): SGDLS, YYNGEE. The full variable domain, its missing parts supplied by reference TRBV9 and TRBJ2-7, is DSGVTQTPKHLITATGQRVTLRCSPRSGDLSVYWYQQSLDQGLQFLIQYYNGEERAKGNILERFSAQQFPDLHSELNLSSLELGDSALYFCASSVATSGQYEQYFGPGTRLTVT.